This T cell receptor (beta chain) is drawn from a study of blood T cell repertoires in COVID-19. Across the whole study: Collection of acute and convalescent COVID-19 samples took place in the United States, Italy and Spain.

TCRdb's copy holds only in-frame clones and misses some; the assay was immunoSEQ multiplex PCR. The sample carries 200,000 to 250,000 clones, about 89% recorded once. The receptor comes from a woman in her sixties or seventies who had recovered from COVID-19. Sequenced: peripheral blood.

CDR3 region: CASSVDSNSGNTIYF. Written as DNA, the CDR3 is TGTGCCAGCAGCGTAGACAGCAACTCTGGAAACACCATATATTTT. The J gene is TRBJ1-3, the V gene TRBV9, with D unresolved. Looked up from germline, CDR1 is SGDLS and CDR2 is YYNGEE. V dropped 0 bases and J dropped 0 bases, with 7 bases sitting between them. CDR3 length equals 15 residues. Combining the CDR3 with reference TRBV9 and TRBJ1-3 gives the whole variable domain DSGVTQTPKHLITATGQRVTLRCSPRSGDLSVYWYQQSLDQGLQFLIQYYNGEERAKGNILERFSAQQFPDLHSELNLSSLELGDSALYFCASSVDSNSGNTIYFGEGSWLTVV.